Presented here are 4 T cell receptor beta chains from one specimen sequenced in a study of identifying expanded T cells in peripheral blood. This table comes from immunoSEQ multiplex PCR, and its TCRdb copy is limited to in-frame clones, with some not included. The data show tens of thousands of clones, around 91% seen once. Sample: blood. Receptor source: a person between 18 and 75 years old in good health.

The V call is TRBV29-1, the J call TRBJ2-7, with 9 bases lining up with TRBD1. V was pared by 5 bases and J by 3 bases, with 2 bases of the junction left unmatched. There are 12 residues in the CDR3. Germline values: CDR1 SQVTM, CDR2 ANQGSEA. The CDR3 DNA reads as TGCAGCGTTTCGACAGGGGGCTACGAGCAGTACTTC. Residues: CSVSTGGYEQYF.

This chain links TRBV7-5 with TRBJ2-2; whether TRBD1, the table's D call, matches the DNA was not checked. TRBV7-5 is described as a pseudogene. This CDR3 has 22 residues. CDR3 residues: CVRSPDQGAGKALGTNTGELFF. CDR3 nucleotides: TGTGTCAGAAGCCCCGATCAGGGGGCGGGTAAGGCGTTGGGGACGAACACCGGGGAGCTGTTTTTT.

This rearrangement joins TRBV6-5 to TRBJ1-1; D call uncertain. The CDR3 has 14 amino acids. Trimming took off 4 bases at V and 3 bases at J, with 12 bases between the two ends. Germline V gene data show CDR1 as MNHEY and CDR2 as SVGAGI. The chain's CDR3 is CASSSMIGDTEAFF. CDR3 coding DNA: TGTGCCAGCAGTTCCATGATTGGGGACACTGAAGCTTTCTTT.

The count of this clone is one. The chain recombines TRBV2 with TRBJ1-1; a possible D gene is TRBD1 (5 bases). Germline V gene data show CDR1 as SNHLY and CDR2 as FYNNEI. V lost 6 bases, J lost 4 bases, and 15 bases lay in between. The length of the CDR3 is 14 residues. CDR3 sequence: CASSLAGEGTEAFF. The CDR3 DNA is TGTGCCAGCAGCCTGGCGGGGGAGGGCACTGAAGCTTTCTTT.